The entry below gives a single TCR beta chain sequence along with its context. This record comes from a study of blood T cell repertoires in COVID-19. The CDR3 is 13 residues long. The germline V and J ends were trimmed by 0 bases and 6 bases, with 10 bases remaining between them. CDR1 is SGHKS and CDR2 is YYEKEE in the germline V gene (reference sequence). Allocation to cohorts depended on clinical history reported by the participants. Sequencing used immunoSEQ multiplex PCR; TCRdb keeps in-frame clones, though not all of them. The sample yields more than 200,000 clones, around 84% seen once. The chain uses TRBV5-5 and TRBJ2-7, with a possible D match to TRBD1 (5 bases). The sequenced material came from PBMCs or T cells enriched from blood (not recorded which). This receptor was identified in a man younger than 45 with acute COVID-19. CDR3 in amino acids: CASSLDRKREQYF. The CDR3 bases are TGTGCCAGCAGCTTGGACAGGAAACGCGAGCAGTACTTC.